These T cell receptor beta chains were read from a single sample in a study of Graves' ophthalmopathy and Graves' hyperthyroidism. TCRdb re-derived calls from the multiplex PCR reads in MiXCR, one entry per CDR3 protein. The sample includes 350,000 to 450,000 distinct CDR3 sequences, approximately 20% of them seen just once. Sequenced material: peripheral blood. The receptor source for this set is a woman between 18 and 29 years old with Graves' ophthalmopathy. Each CDR3 is given with its conserved first and last residue. The D gene is left open where the match is weak. Rows may omit the clone size; those that give it use once, few, many or a size class.

clone_size,cdr3_length,d_call,v_call,j_call,cdr3_nt,cdr3_aa
many,15,-,TRBV28,TRBJ2-7,TGTGCCAGCAGTTTAGACCGGGGCCCACCCTACGAGCAGTACTTC,CASSLDRGPPYEQYF
many,16,TRBD1,TRBV7-2,TRBJ2-7,TGTGCCAGCAGCTTAGCGGGGAGACAGGGGGCTGGGGAGCAGTACTTC,CASSLAGRQGAGEQYF
many,13,TRBD2,TRBV6-2/TRBV6-3,TRBJ2-1,TGTGCCAGCAGCAGATTGCGGGGGAATGAGCAGTTCTTC,CASSRLRGNEQFF
-,16,-,TRBV11-2,TRBJ2-2,TGTGCCAGCAGCCTACCCCGGGCCCCAAGGGGCGGGGAGCTGTTTTTT,CASSLPRAPRGGELFF
-,15,-,TRBV7-9,TRBJ2-7,TGTGCCAGCAGCTTAGGACCCCCCAGGGATTACGAGCAGTACTTC,CASSLGPPRDYEQYF
many,15,-,TRBV5-1,TRBJ2-5,TGCGCCAGCAGCTTGGCAGGGAAGCCTCAAGAGACCCAGTACTTC,CASSLAGKPQETQYF
many,14,-,TRBV12-3/TRBV12-4,TRBJ2-2,TGTGCCAGCAGTCCTGGGAGCCGCCCCGGGGAGCTGTTTTTT,CASSPGSRPGELFF
-,15,-,TRBV28,TRBJ1-1,TGTGCCAGCAGTTTCCGCGGACAGCCGAACACTGAAGCTTTCTTT,CASSFRGQPNTEAFF
many,13,-,TRBV6-1,TRBJ1-5,TGTGCCAGCAGTGAAGAGACTAGGCAGCCCCAGCATTTT,CASSEETRQPQHF
many,14,-,TRBV27,TRBJ1-1,TGTGCCAGCAGTTTGGGGTATAGGAACACTGAAGCTTTCTTT,CASSLGYRNTEAFF
-,14,-,TRBV28,TRBJ2-5,TGTGCCAGCAGGGGGGGCTACTCCGGCGAGACCCAGTACTTC,CASRGGYSGETQYF
many,17,-,TRBV28,TRBJ1-5,TGTGCCAGCAGTTTATGGGGGACCCGGTCGGGCAATCAGCCCCAGCATTTT,CASSLWGTRSGNQPQHF
-,12,-,TRBV12-3/TRBV12-4,TRBJ1-5,TGTGCCAGCAAATTAGTCAATCAGCCCCAGCATTTT,CASKLVNQPQHF
many,13,TRBD1,TRBV6-1,TRBJ1-1,TGTGCCAGCAACGGACAGGGGTACACTGAAGCTTTCTTT,CASNGQGYTEAFF
many,14,-,TRBV28,TRBJ1-2,TGTGCCAGCAGTACGGGACTCCCTAACTATGGCTACACCTTC,CASSTGLPNYGYTF
many,15,-,TRBV6-2/TRBV6-3,TRBJ2-2,TGTGCCAGCAGTTACTCGAATCCAGACACCGGGGAGCTGTTTTTT,CASSYSNPDTGELFF
many,15,-,TRBV4-3,TRBJ2-4,TGCGCCAGCAGCCAGACGCTACTAGCCAAAAACATTCAGTACTTC,CASSQTLLAKNIQYF
few,15,TRBD2,TRBV19,TRBJ2-5,TGTGCCAGTAGTACGACTAGCGGAGACCAAGAGACCCAGTACTTC,CASSTTSGDQETQYF
-,15,TRBD1,TRBV4-1,TRBJ2-7,TGCGCCAGCAGCCAAGAAGGACAGGGGGCAGAGGAGCAGTACTTC,CASSQEGQGAEEQYF